A single sample gave rise to the 30 T cell receptor beta chains below, sequenced in a study of STAT5B mutations in CD4+ large granular lymphocyte leukemia. The assay was immunoSEQ multiplex PCR, and TCRdb's table has in-frame clones only and misses some. The table includes 34,000 or so clones, 85% detected once. Sample: CD4+ T cells from blood buffy coats. These receptors all come from a human donor in good health.

This chain joins TRBV15 and TRBJ2-2; no clear D gene. V shed 8 bases and J shed 4 bases, with 8 bases lying between them. Germline values: CDR1 LNHNV, CDR2 YYDKDF (reference sequence). The CDR3 loop spans 12 amino acids. CDR3 nucleotides: TGTGCCACCTCGTGGGGCACCGGGGAGCTGTTTTTT. It codes for CATSWGTGELFF.

The rearrangement joins TRBV7-8 to TRBJ2-1, with a tentative D call TRBD2 (5 bases). The germline V gene has CDR1 SGHVS and CDR2 FQNEAQ. The germline V and J ends were trimmed by 4 bases and 5 bases, with 15 bases remaining between them. CDR3 length: 15 amino acids. The CDR3 DNA reads TGTGCCAGCAGCTGGCGGACTTACAGCGACAATGAGCAGTTCTTC. Its translation: CASSWRTYSDNEQFF.

This chain connects TRBV2 to TRBJ1-5; TRBD1 agrees at 8 bases. This CDR3 is 13 amino acids long. Germline loops: CDR1 SNHLY, CDR2 FYNNEI. V was clipped by 10 bases and J by 5 bases; unmatched bases: 7. The CDR3 DNA reads TGTGCCAACCAACAGGGGGAGGATCAGCCCCAGCATTTT. This sequence encodes CANQQGEDQPQHF. The entire variable domain, with the rest obtained from reference TRBV2 and TRBJ1-5, is as follows: EPEVTQTPSHQVTQMGQEVILRCVPISNHLYFYWYRQILGQKVEFLVSFYNNEISEKSEIFDDQFSVERPDGSNFTLKIRSTKLEDSAMYFCANQQGEDQPQHFGDGTRLSIL.

The V gene is TRBV13, the J gene TRBJ1-1; no definite D call. This CDR3 is 13 amino acids long. V lost 3 bases to trimming and J lost 6 bases, with 11 bases between them. CDR1 and CDR2 from the germline V gene are PRHDT and FYEKMQ (reference sequence). The CDR3 sequence is CASSLRRAAEAFF. The CDR3 DNA is TGTGCCAGCAGCTTGCGACGGGCCGCTGAAGCTTTCTTT.

This clone was observed a single time. The J gene is TRBJ1-1, the V gene TRBV5-5; D gene uncertain. This CDR3 is built from 12 residues. The V end lost 6 bases, the J end lost 4 bases, and 10 bases lay between the germline ends. Germline CDR1 reads SGHKS; CDR2 reads YYEKEE (reference sequence). As DNA, the CDR3 is TGTGCCAGCACCCCTGCCGGCACTGAAGCTTTCTTT. Translated: CASTPAGTEAFF.

The chain couples TRBV7-2 to TRBJ2-7; D possibly uses TRBD1 or TRBD2 (6 bases each). The germline V gene has CDR1 SGHTA and CDR2 FQGNSA. The V end was cut by 0 bases, the J end by 4 bases, with 16 bases between. The CDR3 sequence is 16 residues long. CDR3 sequence: CASSLAVGGGLYEQYF. In nucleotides, the CDR3 is TGTGCCAGCAGCTTAGCGGTTGGAGGGGGTCTTTACGAGCAGTACTTC.

The chain recombines TRBV5-8 with TRBJ1-3; the D gene is possibly TRBD1 (5 bases). V gave up 6 bases and J gave up 4 bases, with 20 bases separating them. The CDR3 extends over 16 amino acids. Germline CDR1 is SGHTS and CDR2 is YDEGEE. Written as DNA, the CDR3 is TGTGCCAGCATAAGGGACCCGGGCACTCCAGGAAACACCATATATTTT. It translates to CASIRDPGTPGNTIYF.

This clone has just one count. This chain links TRBV5-1 with TRBJ1-6; D call uncertain. Trimming removed 0 bases at V and 6 bases at J, with 7 bases between. Germline V CDR1 and CDR2: SGHRS, YFSETQ. CDR3 length: 14 residues. CDR3 protein: CASSLGASNSPLHF. For the CDR3, the DNA is TGCGCCAGCAGCTTGGGGGCCTCTAATTCACCCCTCCACTTT.

The chain couples TRBV6-1 to TRBJ1-2; maybe TRBD1 (5 bases). From germline, CDR1 is MNHNS and CDR2 SASEGT. CDR3 size: 14 residues. The V gene lost 1 base and the J gene lost 12 bases, with 18 bases spanning the gap. CDR3 region: CASSEGALGVPDTF. The CDR3 coding sequence is TGTGCCAGCAGTGAAGGAGCTTTAGGGGTACCCGACACCTTC.

This chain uses TRBV11-3 with TRBJ2-1; TRBD2 aligns across 12 bases. Germline V gives CDR1 SGHNT, CDR2 YENEEA. Trimming took 3 bases from V and 8 from J; bases not matched to a gene: 8. The CDR3 sequence is 16 residues long. The CDR3: CASSFDSSGRGDEQFF. In DNA, the CDR3 is TGTGCCAGCAGCTTCGATTCTAGCGGGAGGGGGGATGAGCAGTTCTTC.

The chain uses TRBV5-1 and TRBJ2-1, with D uncertain. The germline CDR1 and CDR2 sequences are SGHRS and YFSETQ. V was trimmed by 4 bases and J by 2 bases, leaving 7 bases between them. The CDR3 totals 13 residues. The CDR3 is CASSPPPYNEQFF. The CDR3 region has the DNA TGCGCCAGCAGCCCCCCACCCTACAATGAGCAGTTCTTC.

This clone was observed once. The genes are TRBV28 and TRBJ2-3; TRBD2 might be the D (5 bases). V lost 10 bases and J lost 5, with 19 bases in between. Germline assignment: CDR1 MDHEN and CDR2 SYDVKM. The CDR3 extends over 14 amino acids. The CDR3 spells CAIRTSEGGDTQYF. In DNA form, the CDR3 reads TGTGCCATAAGGACTTCAGAAGGTGGAGATACGCAGTATTTT.

CDR3 loop: CASSPRATDTQYF. The CDR3 nucleotides read TGTGCCAGCAGTCCAAGGGCGACAGATACGCAGTATTTT. The genes are TRBV27 and TRBJ2-3; D ambiguous. The V gene lost 5 bases and the J gene lost 3 bases, with 9 bases spanning the gap. Germline CDR1 and CDR2: MNHEY and SMNVEV (reference sequence). The CDR3 contains 13 residues.

The V and J genes are TRBV6-5 and TRBJ2-5; 7 bases line up with TRBD2. The CDR3 extends over 13 amino acids. Germline CDR1 and CDR2: MNHEY and SVGAGI. V was clipped by 10 bases and J by 5 bases; unmatched bases: 10. The chain's CDR3 is CATRSGTAETQYF. The CDR3 nucleotides are TGTGCCACCAGAAGCGGGACCGCGGAGACCCAGTACTTC.

Comment on this clone: The identical CDR3 is also encoded by other nucleotide sequences in the sample. The V and J genes are TRBV5-1 and TRBJ1-4; D is perhaps TRBD1 (6 bases). Trimming took off 4 bases at V and 5 bases at J, with 15 bases between the two ends. The CDR3 consists of 15 residues. Per the germline V gene, CDR1 is SGHRS and CDR2 is YFSETQ. The CDR3 here is CASSLTGTPNEKLFF. The CDR3 DNA is TGCGCCAGCAGCCTAACCGGGACACCGAATGAAAAACTGTTTTTT.

The V gene is TRBV5-1, the J gene TRBJ1-1; D is uncertain. This CDR3 is 15 amino acids long. The V gene's germline CDR1 is SGHRS and CDR2 YFSETQ. Trimming shortened V by 4 bases and J by 0 bases, and 13 bases separated the two germline ends. The CDR3 nucleotides are TGCGCCAGCAGCCCCCGACGTCCGGTGAACACTGAAGCTTTCTTT. As protein: CASSPRRPVNTEAFF.

The V call is TRBV19, the J call TRBJ1-2; D might be TRBD1 (6 bases). The V end lost 3 bases, the J end lost 4 bases, and 15 bases lay between the germline ends. Per germline, CDR1 LNHDA and CDR2 SQIVND (reference sequence). The CDR3 contains 15 residues. DNA for the CDR3: TGTGCCAGTAGTATTCCCGGGACACGCTCCTATGGCTACACCTTC. Amino acid sequence: CASSIPGTRSYGYTF.

This clone has only one observation. The V gene is TRBV7-6, the J gene TRBJ2-3; D is ambiguous. Germline values: CDR1 SGHVS, CDR2 FNYEAQ. Trimming left V 4 bases short and J 3 bases short, with 8 bases between. The CDR3 is 13 residues long. The CDR3 DNA reads TGTGCCAGCAGCTCCTTTCGGACAGATACGCAGTATTTT. Residues: CASSSFRTDTQYF.

The V call is TRBV5-1, the J call TRBJ1-5; tentative D call: TRBD1 (5 bases). This CDR3 contains 15 residues. Germline lookup yields CDR1 SGHRS and CDR2 YFSETQ. V was cut by 0 bases and J by 4 bases, with 11 bases left in between. As DNA, the CDR3 is TGCGCCAGCAGCTTGGTTGGGGCATCAAATCAGCCCCAGCATTTT. Translating it yields CASSLVGASNQPQHF.

The V gene is TRBV9, the J gene TRBJ2-5; D is perhaps TRBD2 (6 bases). The CDR3 totals 13 residues. CDR1 SGDLS and CDR2 YYNGEE come from the germline V gene. V was pared by 4 bases and J by 3 bases, with 10 bases between. The CDR3 bases are TGTGCCAGCAGCTTTACTAGCAAAGAGACCCAGTACTTC. Translated, it gives CASSFTSKETQYF.

The rearrangement joins TRBV18 to TRBJ1-5; D unclear. Germline CDR1 is KGHSH and CDR2 is LQKENI. The V and J ends lost 6 bases and 5 bases respectively, with 11 bases between them. This CDR3 spans 13 amino acids. DNA for the CDR3: TGTGCCAGCTCGAACGGGCGGGATCAGCCCCAGCATTTT. The encoded protein is CASSNGRDQPQHF.

The rearrangement links TRBV19 to TRBJ2-3; TRBD2 might be the D (6 bases). The length of the CDR3 is 17 residues. CDR1 and CDR2 (germline): LNHDA, SQIVND (reference sequence). The germline V and J ends were trimmed by 6 bases and 4 bases, with 23 bases remaining between them. Here the CDR3 reads CASRRKDGLSASDTQYF. The DNA of the CDR3 is TGTGCCAGTAGGAGAAAAGACGGACTATCGGCGTCAGATACGCAGTATTTT.

The chain joins TRBV29-1 to TRBJ1-1, with D possibly TRBD1 on 6 matching bases. CDR3 length equals 12 residues. The germline gives CDR1 SQVTM, CDR2 ANQGSEA. V was pared by 7 bases and J by 0 bases, with 9 bases between. CDR3 DNA sequence: TGCAGCGCAGGGGAGATGAACACTGAAGCTTTCTTT. Residues: CSAGEMNTEAFF. Combining the CDR3 with reference TRBV29-1 and TRBJ1-1 gives the whole variable domain SAVISQKPSRDICQRGTSLTIQCQVDSQVTMMFWYRQQPGQSLTLIATANQGSEATYESGFVIDKFPISRPNLTFSTLTVSNMSPEDSSIYLCSAGEMNTEAFFGQGTRLTVV.

This clone was counted once. The genes are TRBV5-4 and TRBJ2-3, with D perhaps TRBD1 (6 bases). V dropped 1 base and J dropped 5 bases, with 20 bases sitting between them. The CDR3 is 17 residues long. The V gene's germline CDR1 is SGHNT and CDR2 YYREEE (reference sequence). As DNA, the CDR3 is TGTGCCAGCAGCTTGTGGGGACAATCGCACACTTTAGATACGCAGTATTTT. It encodes CASSLWGQSHTLDTQYF.

This chain links TRBV27 with TRBJ2-7; D perhaps matches TRBD2 (5 bases). This CDR3 has 13 amino acids. Per the germline V gene, CDR1 is MNHEY and CDR2 is SMNVEV (reference sequence). The V end lost 2 bases, the J end lost 6 bases, and 11 bases lay between the germline ends. The DNA of the CDR3 is TGTGCCAGCAGTTTAGAGGGAGTAGGCGAGCAGTACTTC. Amino acids: CASSLEGVGEQYF.

Only a few counts were recorded for this clone. The chain joins TRBV11-2 to TRBJ2-2, with no clear D. CDR1 and CDR2 from the germline V gene are SGHAT and FQNNGV. V lost 1 base and J lost 1, with 7 bases in between. The CDR3 has 15 amino acids. The CDR3 coding sequence is TGTGCCAGCAGCTTAGTTGTCGGGAACACCGGGGAGCTGTTTTTT. The encoded protein is CASSLVVGNTGELFF.

The chain has TRBV19 and TRBJ1-5, with a tentative D call TRBD1 (6 bases). The V end lost 6 bases, the J end lost 6 bases, and 12 bases lay between the germline ends. The CDR3 consists of 13 residues. The germline gives CDR1 LNHDA, CDR2 SQIVND (reference sequence). The CDR3 coding sequence is TGTGCCAGTAGGATGGGGGGCCGTCAGCCCCAGCATTTT. It is translated as CASRMGGRQPQHF.

The rearrangement joins TRBV4-1 to TRBJ1-2, with TRBD1 identical over 9 bases. V was clipped by 0 bases and J by 3 bases; unmatched bases: 2. In germline, CDR1 is MGHRA, CDR2 YSYEKL. The CDR3 runs 15 residues. The CDR3 sequence: CASSQDDRGDYGYTF. CDR3 DNA: TGCGCCAGCAGCCAAGATGACAGGGGGGACTATGGCTACACCTTC.

This rearrangement joins TRBV5-1 to TRBJ2-1; 9 positions match TRBD1. The junction had 7 bases not matched to a gene; V was cut back by 4 bases and J by 8 bases. This CDR3 is built from 14 residues. The germline CDR1 and CDR2 sequences are SGHRS and YFSETQ. The CDR3 spells CASSIGQGSDEQFF. The DNA of the CDR3 is TGCGCCAGCAGCATAGGACAGGGGTCGGATGAGCAGTTCTTC.

This chain uses TRBV28 with TRBJ2-3; 8 positions match TRBD2. This CDR3 contains 15 residues. CDR1 and CDR2 from the germline V gene are MDHEN and SYDVKM. With V trimmed by 4 bases and J by 3 bases, 6 bases remained unmatched. The CDR3 DNA reads as TGTGCCAGCAGTTCGGGGACTAGTTGGACAGATACGCAGTATTTT. This gives the protein CASSSGTSWTDTQYF.